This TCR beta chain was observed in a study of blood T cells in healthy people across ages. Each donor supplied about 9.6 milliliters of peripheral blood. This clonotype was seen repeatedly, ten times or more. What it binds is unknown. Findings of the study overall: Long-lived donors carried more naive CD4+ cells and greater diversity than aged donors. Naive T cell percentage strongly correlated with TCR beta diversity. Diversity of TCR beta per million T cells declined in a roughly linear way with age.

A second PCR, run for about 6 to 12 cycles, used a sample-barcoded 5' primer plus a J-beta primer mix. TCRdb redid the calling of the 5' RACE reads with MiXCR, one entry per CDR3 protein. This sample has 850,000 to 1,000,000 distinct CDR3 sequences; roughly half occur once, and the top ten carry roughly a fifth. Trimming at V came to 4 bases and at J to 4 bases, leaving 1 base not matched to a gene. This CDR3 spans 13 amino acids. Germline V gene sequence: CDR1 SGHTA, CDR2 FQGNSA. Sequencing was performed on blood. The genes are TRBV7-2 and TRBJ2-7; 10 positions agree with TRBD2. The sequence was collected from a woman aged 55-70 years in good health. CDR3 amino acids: CASSSTSGYEQYF. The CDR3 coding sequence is TGTGCCAGCAGCTCGACTAGCGGGTACGAGCAGTACTTC.